The clone carrying this TCR beta chain is a singleton in its sample. As yet, its antigen is unknown. The CDR3 totals 15 residues. V gave up 10 bases and J gave up 2 bases; unmatched junction bases: 8. The germline V gene encodes CDR1 ENHRY and CDR2 SYGVKD. Unrecorded immune exposure was likely among donors, who were nominally healthy when sampled. The sample comes from a study of cytomegalovirus exposure and HLA in healthy donors. Broader study findings: In an earlier analysis, in about 530 donors, most V segments appeared productive either ~87% or ~30% of the time. An observed cluster of highly shared sequence variants was recorded as a likely sequencing artifact.

A multiplex PCR was run with 60 Vbeta primers and 13 Jbeta primers. The data were produced by immunoSEQ multiplex PCR, yet TCRdb's version contains in-frame clones alone and is incomplete. The table lists fewer than 200,000 clones, approximately 70% of them singletons, with 2% to 2.5% in the top ten. This clonotype was sampled from a human donor in good health. Sample: PBMCs. This chain joins TRBV10-3 and TRBJ1-6, with 7 bases lining up with TRBD1. CDR3 DNA sequence: TGTGCCAACCCACCCGACAGGGCCTATAATTCACCCCTCCACTTT. Translating it yields CANPPDRAYNSPLHF.